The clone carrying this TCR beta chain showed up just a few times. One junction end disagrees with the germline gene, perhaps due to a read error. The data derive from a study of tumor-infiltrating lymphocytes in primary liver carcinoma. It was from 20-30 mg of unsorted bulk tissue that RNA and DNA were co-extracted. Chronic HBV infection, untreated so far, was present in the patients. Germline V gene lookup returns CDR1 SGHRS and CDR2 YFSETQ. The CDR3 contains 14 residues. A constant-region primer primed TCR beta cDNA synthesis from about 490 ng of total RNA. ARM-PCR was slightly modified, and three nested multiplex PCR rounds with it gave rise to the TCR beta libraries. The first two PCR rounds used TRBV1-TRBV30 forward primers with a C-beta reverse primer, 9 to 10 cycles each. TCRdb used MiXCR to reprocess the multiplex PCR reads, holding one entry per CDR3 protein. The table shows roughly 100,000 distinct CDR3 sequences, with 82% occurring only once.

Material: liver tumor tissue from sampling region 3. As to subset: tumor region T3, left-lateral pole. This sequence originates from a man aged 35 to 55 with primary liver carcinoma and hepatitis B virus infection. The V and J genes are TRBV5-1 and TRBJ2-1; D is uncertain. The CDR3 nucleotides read TGCGCCAACAGCTTCCGTCGCGGAATTGATGAGCAGTTCTTC. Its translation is CANSFRRGIDEQFF.